The source of this TCR beta chain is a study of T cells in Graves' hyperthyroidism and ophthalmopathy. Trimming removed 0 bases from V and 2 bases from J; junction bases left unmatched: 6. CDR1 and CDR2 from the germline V gene are MNHEY and SMNVEV (reference sequence). The CDR3 loop spans 18 amino acids. Patients aged 18 to 65 with hyperthyroidism were newly diagnosed, with duration under 2 months. TCR beta CDR3 sequences were amplified from RNA transcripts. The TCR CDR3 was amplified in a first-round RT-PCR using the HTBI primer set. Via MiXCR, TCRdb re-called the multiplex PCR reads, giving one row per CDR3 protein. This sample has approximately 560,000 distinct CDR3 sequences; 15% to 17% occur once, and the top ten carry 6.5% to 8%. The table lists this clonotype with many counts.

V gene TRBV27 combines with J gene TRBJ2-7; 14 nucleotides line up with TRBD2. This clonotype was sampled from a woman under 40 with Graves' hyperthyroidism. The sequencing input was blood. Here the CDR3 DNA reads TGTGCCAGCAGTTTATCGCACCCGGGACTAGCGGGAGCCTACGAGCAGTACTTC. Translating gives CASSLSHPGLAGAYEQYF.